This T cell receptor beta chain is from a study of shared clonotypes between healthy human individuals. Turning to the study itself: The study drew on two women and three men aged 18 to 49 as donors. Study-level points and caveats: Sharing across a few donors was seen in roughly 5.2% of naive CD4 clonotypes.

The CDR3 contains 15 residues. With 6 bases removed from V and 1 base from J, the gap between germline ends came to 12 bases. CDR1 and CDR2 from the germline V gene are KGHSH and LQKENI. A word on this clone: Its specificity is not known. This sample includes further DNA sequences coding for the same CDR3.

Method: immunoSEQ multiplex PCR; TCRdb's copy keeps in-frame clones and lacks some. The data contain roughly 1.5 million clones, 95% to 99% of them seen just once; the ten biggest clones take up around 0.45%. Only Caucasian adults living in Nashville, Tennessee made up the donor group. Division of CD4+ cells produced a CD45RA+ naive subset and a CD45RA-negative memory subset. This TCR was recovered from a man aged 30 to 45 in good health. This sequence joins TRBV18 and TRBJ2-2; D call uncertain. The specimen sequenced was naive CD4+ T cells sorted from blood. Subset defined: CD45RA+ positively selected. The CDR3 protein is CASSPRTGNTGELFF. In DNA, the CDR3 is TGTGCCAGCTCTCCTCGGACGGGGAACACCGGGGAGCTGTTTTTT.